The entry below describes one TCR beta chain. The antigen it binds to is not known. No quality values exist for individual bases; no much larger clone is one base distant. From each donor, a single peripheral blood sample of about 100 mL on average was drawn into heparinised tubes. A BD FACSAria II and a panel including CD45RO, CCR7, CD25, CD127, CD95 and CD27 were used to sort naive, central memory, regulatory and stem cell-like memory CD4+ T cells. Every sorted population had a purity above 95%. PBMCs were isolated immediately by Lymphoprep density gradient centrifugation and stained directly without culture. Samples were stained and sorted in pairs, with one healthy donor and one patient per experiment, so that batch effects were minimized. All of the isolated RNA was reverse transcribed with the High Capacity cDNA Reverse Transcription Kit, so expressed TCRB transcripts were sequenced. Deep immunoSEQ sequencing was performed on naive, central memory and regulatory T cell samples, with an average of roughly 3.5 million total reads per sample. After sorted cells were lysed in RLT buffer, RNA was extracted with DNase-treated RNeasy Micro or Mini kits, with the choice depending on cell number. Each cell subset was processed separately to prevent cross-contamination, with patient and healthy donor samples processed together. TCRB sequences were amplified from cDNA with the immunoSEQ multiplex PCR, producing 87-bp fragments spanning the CDR3 region. The amplicons were sequenced using the Illumina HiSeq platform. The study's processing was this. PCR bias was corrected computationally using synthetic template baselines, and reads within Hamming distance 2 were collapsed, with unmergeable singletons discarded. Reads were aligned against IMGT so that V, D and J genes, CDR3 length and insertions or deletions at six rearrangement sites could be assigned. Within each subset, clonotype counts were normalized to the number of sorted cells before true diversity and Gini coefficients were calculated with the tcR R package. Repertoire sharing was quantified using the overlap coefficient calculated on TCRB nucleotide sequences. As a proxy for the pre-selection repertoire, out-of-frame TCRB sequences from naive cells were analyzed. Not all clones reach the TCRdb copy of this immuneACCESS table, which keeps in-frame sequences only. Checked studies attribute under half of the gap to unresolved V genes and leave the rest unexplained. V and J calls and clone size are copied from that table; D and trimming were computed from the DNA. The sample profile shows a few hundred thousand clones; around an eighth of them were found once. The ten top clones hold roughly 0.015% of the sample.

These data originate in a study of beta chain features in type 1 diabetes (dated by TCRdb to about 2018). Concerning the study at large: Mean age, gender distribution, total cell number and subset yield did not differ between patients and healthy donors. A total of approximately 99,000,000 sorted cells were examined across all samples, and RNA yield correlated strongly with the number of cells per subset. The study compared the TCRB repertoires of sorted circulating CD4+ T cell subsets in recently diagnosed type 1 diabetes patients with those in matched healthy donors. Whereas all 30 or so donors provided naive and central memory subsets, regulatory and stem cell-like memory subsets were isolated from just 8 patients and roughly eight healthy donors.

Study-level results and caveats: PCR might favor shorter templates, but patient and control samples were amplified and corrected together, so any skew would affect both groups equally. Because the HLA sub-analyses included only small numbers of individuals, any influence of HLA type on TCRB rearrangement was left unresolved. At VDJ recombination sites, type 1 diabetes patients had fewer insertions and more deleted nucleotides, which implies abnormalities in thymic rearrangement. Sequencing cDNA rather than genomic DNA could over-represent highly expressing activated cells, although activation and CD3 levels did not differ between groups. Naive, central memory and regulatory TCRB repertoires appeared more similar among patients than among healthy donors. In all four CD4+ subsets, TCRB CDR3 length was moderately but significantly shorter in type 1 diabetes patients.

Sequenced material: naive CD4+ T cells from blood. The cell subset or site label on this specimen signifies: true naive CD4+ T cells. The TCR comes from a woman between 18 and 29 years old with type 1 diabetes.

The CDR3 protein is CASSPGRGTSTDTQYF. The base sequence is TGTGCCAGCAGCCCCGGGAGGGGGACTAGCACAGATACGCAGTATTTT. This receptor chain uses TRBV11-2 and TRBJ2-3, with 8 bases aligning to TRBD2. The germline V gene sets CDR1 to SGHAT and CDR2 to FQNNGV. V ends up 5 bases short and J 0 bases short, with an unmatched junction base count of 7. Taken from cysteine to phenylalanine, the CDR3 has 16 residues. The entry retains the CDR3 DNA only, 48 bases that are in frame from base 1.